This T cell receptor (beta chain) is drawn from a study of T cell repertoires in cytomegalovirus infection. The wider study: CMV infection plus the matching HLA type was flagged by public TCR beta signatures. Whole-study findings and limits: Cumulative frequency (of public TCR beta family members) identified carriers of CMV plus the relevant HLA.

This clonotype appeared a few times. As yet, its antigen is unknown. Each CDR3 protein is one row after TCRdb ran MiXCR on the reads. This table has some 450,000 distinct CDR3 sequences, roughly 30% appearing once. The CDR3 is 15 residues long. The V gene end was trimmed by 0 bases and the J gene end by 7 bases; junction bases not matched to a gene: 3. CDR1 SGHRS and CDR2 YFSETQ come from the germline V gene. V is TRBV5-1 and J is TRBJ2-1; 11 nucleotides match TRBD2. The sequence derives from a human donor in good health (CMV status not recorded). Some clones in this sample may be carry-over from other donors' samples. The specimen was PBMCs. The CDR3 DNA sequence: TGCGCCAGCAGCTTGGTAGCGGGGGGGCAAAATGAGCAGTTCTTC. Encoded protein: CASSLVAGGQNEQFF.